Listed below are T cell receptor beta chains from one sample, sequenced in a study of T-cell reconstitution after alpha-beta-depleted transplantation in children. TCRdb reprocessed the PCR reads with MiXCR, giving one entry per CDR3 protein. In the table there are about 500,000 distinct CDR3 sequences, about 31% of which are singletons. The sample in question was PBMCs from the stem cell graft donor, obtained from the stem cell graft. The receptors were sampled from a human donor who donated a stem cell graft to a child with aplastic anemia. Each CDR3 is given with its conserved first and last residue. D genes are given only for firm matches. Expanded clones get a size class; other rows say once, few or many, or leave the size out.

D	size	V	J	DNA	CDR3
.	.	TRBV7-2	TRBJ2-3	TGTGCCAGCCGGCGGGCAGATACGCAGTATTTT	CASRRADTQYF
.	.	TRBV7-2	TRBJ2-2	TGTGCCAGCAGCTTAGCTTCCTTTAGCGGATACACCGGGGAGCTGTTTTTT	CASSLASFSGYTGELFF
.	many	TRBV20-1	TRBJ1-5	TGCAGTGCTAATATAGACAGTCGTAATCAGCCCCAGCATTTT	CSANIDSRNQPQHF
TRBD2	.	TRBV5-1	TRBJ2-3	TGCGCCAGCAGCCTGCAGGGACTAGCAGGGGATACGCAGTATTTT	CASSLQGLAGDTQYF
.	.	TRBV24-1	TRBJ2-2	TGTGCCACCGGGCCCGGACCGAAGTTGGACACCGGGGAGCTGTTTTTT	CATGPGPKLDTGELFF
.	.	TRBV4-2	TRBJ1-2	TGTGCCAGCAGCCAAAAGACCGGGGCTAACTATGGCTACACCTTC	CASSQKTGANYGYTF
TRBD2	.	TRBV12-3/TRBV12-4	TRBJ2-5	TGTGCCAGCAGTATTGTTCGGGGAGGGGAAGAGACCCAGTACTTC	CASSIVRGGEETQYF
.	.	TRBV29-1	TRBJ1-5	TGCAGCGTTGATGCTGCAGGGAGCAATCAGCCCCAGCATTTT	CSVDAAGSNQPQHF
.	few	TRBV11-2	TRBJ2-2	TGTGCCAGCAGCTTATTTGGCGGGAAATGGGGCACCGGGGAGCTGTTTTTT	CASSLFGGKWGTGELFF
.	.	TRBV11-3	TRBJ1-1	TGTGCCAGCAGTTTCTTCATGACACGAAACACTGAAGCTTTCTTT	CASSFFMTRNTEAFF
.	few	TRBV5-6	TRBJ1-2	TGTGCCAGCAGGCGTGCGGGGGTGGCGTATGGCTACACCTTC	CASRRAGVAYGYTF
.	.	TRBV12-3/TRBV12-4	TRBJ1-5	TGTGCCAGCAGTGACAGGAGGGATCAGCCCCAGCATTTT	CASSDRRDQPQHF
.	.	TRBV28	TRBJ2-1	TGTGCCAGCAGTTGGGCGGAGTCCTACAATGAGCAGTTCTTC	CASSWAESYNEQFF
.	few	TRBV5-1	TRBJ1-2	TGCGCCAGCACCTCGGGACCCCCGGCTCGAGGCTACACCTTC	CASTSGPPARGYTF
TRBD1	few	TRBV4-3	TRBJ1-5	TGCGCCAGCAGCCAAGTGGCAGACAGGGGAAATCAGCCCCAGCATTTT	CASSQVADRGNQPQHF
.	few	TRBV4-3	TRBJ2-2	TGCGCCAGCAGCCCCGGCGGCAGGGTGGTAGGCGGGGAGCTGTTTTTT	CASSPGGRVVGGELFF
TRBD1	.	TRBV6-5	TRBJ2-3	TGTGCCAGCAGTTGGGGACAGCTGAAATTGCCTCCTAGCACAGATACGCAGTATTTT	CASSWGQLKLPPSTDTQYF
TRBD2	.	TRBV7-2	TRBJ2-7	TGTGCCAGCAGGCATTCTCTAGCGGGAGGCTACGAGCAGTACTTC	CASRHSLAGGYEQYF
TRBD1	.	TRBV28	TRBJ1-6	TGTGCCAGCAGTTCGGACAGGGTTTCACCCCTCCACTTT	CASSSDRVSPLHF
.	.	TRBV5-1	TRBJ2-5	TGCGCCAGCAGCTCATCAAAGGGGGGTTTGGAAGAGACCCAGTACTTC	CASSSSKGGLEETQYF
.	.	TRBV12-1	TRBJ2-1	TGTGCCAGCAGCCCCCCGACTAGCGGGGGCTCCTACAATGAGCAGTTCTTC	CASSPPTSGGSYNEQFF
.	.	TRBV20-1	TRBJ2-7	TGCAGTGCAATCCACAGGGACCGCTTCTCCTACGAGCAGTACTTC	CSAIHRDRFSYEQYF
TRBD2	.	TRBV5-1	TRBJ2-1	TGCGCCAGCAGCTTCGCGGCGGGAGGGCCCCTAGGCAATGAGCAGTTCTTC	CASSFAAGGPLGNEQFF
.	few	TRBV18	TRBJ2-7	TGTGCCAGCTCACCACTCGGTAGTTACGAGCAGTACTTC	CASSPLGSYEQYF
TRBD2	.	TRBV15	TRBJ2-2	TGTGCCACCAGCAACTTCAGACTAGCGGGACAGAACACCGGGGAGCTGTTTTTT	CATSNFRLAGQNTGELFF
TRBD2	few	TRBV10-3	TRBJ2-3	TGTGCCATCAGTGAGACCGGCGGGGAGGGAGGACCAGATACGCAGTATTTT	CAISETGGEGGPDTQYF
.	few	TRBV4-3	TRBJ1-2	TGCGCCAGCAGCCAAGATCCGGTGGGGAACTATGGCTACACCTTC	CASSQDPVGNYGYTF
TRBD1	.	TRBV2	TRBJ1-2	TGTGCCAGCAGACCCGGGACAGTTTACGATGGCTACACCTTC	CASRPGTVYDGYTF
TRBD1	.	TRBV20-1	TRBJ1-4	TGCACCGTACAGGGGTTTAATGAAAAACTGTTTTTT	CTVQGFNEKLFF
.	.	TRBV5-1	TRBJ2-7	TGCGCCAGCAGCTGGAAAGGGGACCAATACGAGCAGTACTTC	CASSWKGDQYEQYF
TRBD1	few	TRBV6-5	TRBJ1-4	TGTGCCAGCAGTTACGCACCGGGACAGAATGAAAAACTGTTTTTT	CASSYAPGQNEKLFF
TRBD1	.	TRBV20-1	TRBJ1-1	TGCAGTGCTAGAGACAGGAGCTGGGGACAGGGCGACGAAGAAGCTTTCTTT	CSARDRSWGQGDEEAFF
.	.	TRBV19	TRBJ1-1	TGTGCCAGTAGGCTGACAGTTGGGAGGAACACTGAAGCTTTCTTT	CASRLTVGRNTEAFF
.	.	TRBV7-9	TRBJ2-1	TGTGCCAGCAGCTTAGCGCTTTTTAAGTTGGATGAGCAGTTCTTC	CASSLALFKLDEQFF
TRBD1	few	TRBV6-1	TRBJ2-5	TGTGCCAGCAGTGAAGGGACAGGTTATACCCAGTACTTC	CASSEGTGYTQYF
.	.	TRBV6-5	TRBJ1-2	TGTGCCAGCAACGATTACTATGGCTACACCTTC	CASNDYYGYTF
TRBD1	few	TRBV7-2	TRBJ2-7	TGTGCCAGCAGCTCGACAGGGTCCACCTACGAGCAGTACTTC	CASSSTGSTYEQYF
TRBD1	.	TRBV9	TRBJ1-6	TGTGCCAGCAGCGGGGGACAGCCGAATTCACCCCTCCACTTT	CASSGGQPNSPLHF
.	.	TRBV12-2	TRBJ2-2	TGTGCAAGTCGCTTGACTAGCGGGAGCAACACCGGGGAGCTGTTTTTT	CASRLTSGSNTGELFF
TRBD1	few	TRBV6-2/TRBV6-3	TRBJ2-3	TGTGCCAGCCGAAGGCAGGGGGAAGATACGCAGTATTTT	CASRRQGEDTQYF
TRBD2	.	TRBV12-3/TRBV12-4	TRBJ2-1	TGTGCCAGCAGTCCGGCCGGGACTAGCGCCCCTAATGAGCAGTTCTTC	CASSPAGTSAPNEQFF
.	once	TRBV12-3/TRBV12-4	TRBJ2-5	TGTGCCAGCAGATCGGGGTGGAGGGAGACCCAGTACTTC	CASRSGWRETQYF
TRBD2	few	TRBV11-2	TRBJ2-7	TGTGCCAGCAGCTCTGATTTAGCGGGAGGGCGTTACGAGCAGTACTTC	CASSSDLAGGRYEQYF
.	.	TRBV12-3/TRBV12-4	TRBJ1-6	TGTGCCAGCAGCCCAGGGGTAGGAAATTCACCCCTCCACTTT	CASSPGVGNSPLHF
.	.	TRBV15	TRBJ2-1	TGTGCCACCAGCGCGGGTGCGGCCTACAATGAGCAGTTCTTC	CATSAGAAYNEQFF
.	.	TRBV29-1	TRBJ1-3	TGCAGCGCCCGGACGGATGGAGGAAACACCATATATTTT	CSARTDGGNTIYF
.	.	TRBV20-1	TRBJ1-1	TGCAGTCCTTTAGCGTGGGAAAACACTGAAGCTTTCTTT	CSPLAWENTEAFF
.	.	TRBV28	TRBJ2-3	TGTGCCATCCGGACTCCCCCGGATACGCAGTATTTT	CAIRTPPDTQYF
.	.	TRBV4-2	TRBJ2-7	TGTGCCAGCAGCGCGATGGGTTACGACGAGCAGTACTTC	CASSAMGYDEQYF
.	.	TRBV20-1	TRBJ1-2	TGCAGTGCTTCTCCGGGCCCAGCGCTTTTTAACTATGGCTACACCTTC	CSASPGPALFNYGYTF
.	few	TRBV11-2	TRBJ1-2	TGTGCCAGCAGCTTAGAGGGGACGGGATCCCTCTATGGCTACACCTTC	CASSLEGTGSLYGYTF
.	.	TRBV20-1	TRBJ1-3	TGCAGTGCTAGAGCCCCCAGAAGGCGTCGCTGGCCCTCTGGAAACACCATATATTTT	CSARAPRRRRWPSGNTIYF
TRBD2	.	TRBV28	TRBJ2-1	TGTGCCAGCAGGCCGGATCCGAGCGGGAGGGTTTCCTACAATGAGCAGTTCTTC	CASRPDPSGRVSYNEQFF
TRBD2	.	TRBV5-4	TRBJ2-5	TGTGCCAGCAGCTCCGAACTAGCGCCGAAAGAGACCCAGTACTTC	CASSSELAPKETQYF
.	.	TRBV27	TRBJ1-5	TGTGCCAGCAGCCCCGCGCTGGATCAGCCCCAGCATTTT	CASSPALDQPQHF
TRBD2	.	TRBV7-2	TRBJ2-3	TGTGCCAGCAGGTCGCTAGCGGGAGGTCGCTACGATACGCAGTATTTT	CASRSLAGGRYDTQYF
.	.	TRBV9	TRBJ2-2	TGTGCCAGCAGAGTGAGAGAGGGTGCGGGCGCCGGGGAGCTGTTTTTT	CASRVREGAGAGELFF